The clone carrying this T cell receptor (beta chain) appeared a single time. Its antigen is as yet unknown. Once RNA had been extracted, it was reverse transcribed into cDNA to act as the sequencing template. Profiled with immunoSEQ multiplex PCR; TCRdb holds only in-frame clones, not every one. The repertoire holds just over 150,000 clones, with 45% to 60% as singletons. The record originates from a study of CD8+ T cells in alopecia areata. The overall study: Twice daily, treated patients received 5 to 10 mg of oral tofacitinib.

Notes on the study in general: The study found TCR sharing across patients less clear than in mice, possibly for HLA reasons.

Patients with alopecia areata provided lesional scalp punch biopsies as well as peripheral blood. Sorted out of PBMCs were CD4+ T cells and CD8+ T cells. The V end lost 0 bases, the J end lost 5 bases, and 13 bases lay between the germline ends. The germline gives CDR1 SQVTM, CDR2 ANQGSEA. The CDR3 is made up of 14 amino acids. Sequenced here: CD8+ T cells sorted from blood, sampled at week 0. This clonotype was sampled from a human donor with alopecia areata. The V gene is TRBV29-1, the J gene TRBJ1-1; D is unclear. The CDR3 here is CSVEDRRQVTEAFF. The DNA for the CDR3 is TGCAGCGTTGAAGATCGGAGGCAGGTAACTGAAGCTTTCTTT. The whole variable domain, remainder taken from reference TRBV29-1 and TRBJ1-1, is SAVISQKPSRDICQRGTSLTIQCQVDSQVTMMFWYRQQPGQSLTLIATANQGSEATYESGFVIDKFPISRPNLTFSTLTVSNMSPEDSSIYLCSVEDRRQVTEAFFGQGTRLTVV.